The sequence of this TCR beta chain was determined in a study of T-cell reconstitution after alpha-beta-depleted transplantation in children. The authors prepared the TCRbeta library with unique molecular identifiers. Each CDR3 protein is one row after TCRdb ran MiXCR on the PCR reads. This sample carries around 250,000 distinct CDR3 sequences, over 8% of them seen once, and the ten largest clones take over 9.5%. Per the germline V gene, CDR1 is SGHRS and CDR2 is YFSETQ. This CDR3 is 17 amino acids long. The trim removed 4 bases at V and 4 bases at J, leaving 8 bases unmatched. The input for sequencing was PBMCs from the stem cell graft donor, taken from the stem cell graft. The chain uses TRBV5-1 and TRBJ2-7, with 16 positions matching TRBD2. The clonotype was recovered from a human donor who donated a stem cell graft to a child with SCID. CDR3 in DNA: TGCGCCAGCAGCCCGGGACTAGCGGGGGGGCCGGGTTACGAGCAGTACTTC. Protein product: CASSPGLAGGPGYEQYF.